This TCR beta chain derives from a study of high-grade serous ovarian cancer treatment subgroups. Study-wide background: On average, 14,192 reads and 6,000 to 7,500 unique TCR beta rearrangements were obtained per sample.

A remark on this clone: Its antigen is undetermined.

Broader study findings: The analyses considered CDR3 and ignored CDR1 and CDR2. Without spatial data, bulk sequencing limits insight into HGSC tumor diversity.

Clones were read by immunoSEQ multiplex PCR, and TCRdb kept only the in-frame ones, dropping some. Here the sample spans around 37,000 clones, about four fifths being singletons. The tumor samples were collected prior to definitive surgery or chemotherapy. Trimming pared 1 base from V and 6 bases from J, leaving 15 bases between. The CDR3 loop spans 15 amino acids. CDR1 and CDR2 from the germline V gene are LNHNV and YYDKDF (reference sequence). The sequence was collected from a human donor with high-grade serous ovarian cancer. Sequencing was done on a sample of tumor tissue. The J gene is TRBJ1-1, the V gene TRBV15, with D possibly TRBD1 on 5 matching bases. The CDR3, as DNA: TGTGCCACCAGCAGAGCCGGCCAGAGGGACCCTGAAGCTTTCTTT. Translating gives CATSRAGQRDPEAFF.